A selection of T cell receptor beta chains follows, all from one sample in a study of shared clonotypes between healthy human individuals. TCRdb's table, derived via immunoSEQ multiplex PCR, lists solely in-frame clones and lacks some. Of over 150,000 clones listed, 65% to 70% were seen once; the top ten hold 10%. The sample consisted of memory CD4+ T cells sorted from blood. Receptors originate from a man aged 25-45 years in good health. Both conserved end residues are part of each CDR3. Each record gives: CDR3 protein, CDR3 DNA, clone size, D gene, V gene, J gene. D genes are given only for firm matches. Rows give clone size only sometimes, using once, few, many, or a class for an expanded clone.

CDR3: CASSERQAINYGYTF; DNA: TGTGCCAGCAGTGAGCGACAGGCCATAAACTATGGCTACACCTTC; size: few; D: NA; V: TRBV6-1; J: TRBJ1-2
CDR3: CASSPPKRQRSYNEQFF; DNA: TGTGCCAGCTCACCACCGAAGCGACAGCGCTCCTACAATGAGCAGTTCTTC; size: NA; D: NA; V: TRBV18; J: TRBJ2-1
CDR3: CASSLAVAGVTEQYF; DNA: TGCGCCAGCAGCTTGGCCGTGGCGGGGGTTACAGAGCAGTACTTC; size: NA; D: TRBD2; V: TRBV5-1; J: TRBJ2-7
CDR3: CASSGQGNTEAFF; DNA: TGTGCCAGCAGTGGACAGGGGAACACTGAAGCTTTCTTT; size: NA; D: TRBD1; V: TRBV2; J: TRBJ1-1
CDR3: CASVLPGDTQYF; DNA: TGTGCCAGCGTCTTGCCGGGGGATACGCAGTATTTT; size: NA; D: NA; V: TRBV28; J: TRBJ2-3
CDR3: CSARDGQVDLF; DNA: TGCAGTGCTAGAGATGGGCAGGTAGATCTCTTC; size: few; D: NA; V: TRBV20-1; J: TRBJ2-1
CDR3: CARSLAAGAGGTDTQYF; DNA: TGCGCCCGCAGCTTGGCGGCCGGGGCGGGGGGCACAGATACGCAGTATTTT; size: few; D: TRBD2; V: TRBV5-1; J: TRBJ2-3
CDR3: CAAWDRNTGELFF; DNA: TGTGCCGCATGGGACAGGAACACCGGGGAGCTGTTTTTT; size: NA; D: TRBD1; V: TRBV28; J: TRBJ2-2
CDR3: CASSPNWNTEAFF; DNA: TGTGCCAGCAGTCCAAACTGGAACACTGAAGCTTTCTTT; size: NA; D: NA; V: TRBV11-2; J: TRBJ1-1
CDR3: CASSLVGGRGIEQYF; DNA: TGTGCCAGCAGCTTAGTGGGCGGGAGGGGGATCGAGCAGTACTTC; size: NA; D: TRBD2; V: TRBV7-8; J: TRBJ2-7
CDR3: CASSLPGLGARVGELFF; DNA: TGCGCCAGCAGTCTCCCGGGACTAGGGGCCCGGGTCGGGGAGCTGTTTTTT; size: NA; D: TRBD2; V: TRBV10-2; J: TRBJ2-2
CDR3: CASSFGGTDTQYF; DNA: TGTGCCAGCAGTTTCGGGGGGACAGATACGCAGTATTTT; size: NA; D: TRBD2; V: TRBV28; J: TRBJ2-3
CDR3: CASSLAGGYTDTQYF; DNA: TGTGCCAGCAGCTTGGCGGGAGGTTACACAGATACGCAGTATTTT; size: NA; D: TRBD2; V: TRBV7-8; J: TRBJ2-3
CDR3: CASSLGQGFGYTF; DNA: TGTGCCAGCAGCTTGGGGCAGGGTTTTGGCTACACCTTC; size: NA; D: NA; V: TRBV5-5; J: TRBJ1-2
CDR3: CASSPREGNPSYNEQFF; DNA: TGTGCCAGCAGCCCCCGGGAGGGGAATCCCTCATACAATGAGCAGTTCTTC; size: once; D: TRBD2; V: TRBV9; J: TRBJ2-1
CDR3: CASSTGLGYEQYF; DNA: TGCGCCAGCAGTACAGGGTTGGGCTACGAGCAGTACTTC; size: NA; D: NA; V: TRBV10-1; J: TRBJ2-7
CDR3: CASSTTGWQPQHF; DNA: TGCGCCAGCAGCACGACAGGATGGCAGCCCCAGCATTTT; size: NA; D: NA; V: TRBV5-1; J: TRBJ1-5
CDR3: CASSPVGYNNEQFF; DNA: TGTGCCAGCAGCCCCGTCGGCTACAACAATGAGCAGTTCTTC; size: NA; D: NA; V: TRBV11-2; J: TRBJ2-1
CDR3: CATTWDSNTGELFF; DNA: TGCGCCACCACCTGGGACAGCAACACCGGGGAGCTGTTTTTT; size: many; D: TRBD1; V: TRBV10-2; J: TRBJ2-2
CDR3: CASSPLRGGLSYEQYF; DNA: TGTGCCAGCAGCCCCTTGAGGGGGGGTCTCTCCTACGAGCAGTACTTC; size: NA; D: NA; V: TRBV14; J: TRBJ2-7
CDR3: CASSQGRVNEQFF; DNA: TGTGCCAGCAGCCAAGGCAGGGTGAATGAGCAGTTCTTC; size: NA; D: NA; V: TRBV14; J: TRBJ2-1
CDR3: CASSSTAGRDQPQHF; DNA: TGTGCCAGCAGTTCGACCGCAGGGAGGGATCAGCCCCAGCATTTT; size: NA; D: NA; V: TRBV6-1; J: TRBJ1-5
CDR3: CASSFGRGSSLSGYTF; DNA: TGCGCCAGCAGCTTCGGCAGGGGGTCGTCGTTGAGTGGCTACACCTTC; size: NA; D: TRBD1; V: TRBV5-1; J: TRBJ1-2
CDR3: CAMKWTTGLSYEQYF; DNA: TGTGCCATGAAATGGACGACAGGCCTATCCTACGAGCAGTACTTC; size: NA; D: NA; V: TRBV10-3; J: TRBJ2-7
CDR3: CASSQRGQPQHF; DNA: TGTGCCAGCAGTCAGAGGGGTCAGCCCCAGCATTTT; size: few; D: NA; V: TRBV28; J: TRBJ1-5
CDR3: CASSLDHRSSGIRETQYF; DNA: TGTGCCAGCAGCTTAGATCATCGGTCTAGCGGGATTAGAGAGACCCAGTACTTC; size: NA; D: TRBD2; V: TRBV11-2; J: TRBJ2-5
CDR3: CASSLGLAGVYEQYF; DNA: TGTGCCAGCAGCTTGGGCCTAGCGGGAGTATACGAGCAGTACTTC; size: few; D: TRBD2; V: TRBV5-4; J: TRBJ2-7
CDR3: CASTSTLAGGQETQYF; DNA: TGTGCCAGCACCAGCACACTAGCGGGAGGCCAAGAGACCCAGTACTTC; size: NA; D: TRBD2; V: TRBV25-1; J: TRBJ2-5
CDR3: CASAPGQGTYEQYF; DNA: TGTGCCAGCGCCCCGGGACAGGGGACCTACGAGCAGTACTTC; size: NA; D: TRBD1; V: TRBV6-5; J: TRBJ2-7
CDR3: CASSYFVGELFF; DNA: TGTGCCAGCAGTTATTTCGTCGGGGAGCTGTTTTTT; size: NA; D: NA; V: TRBV2; J: TRBJ2-2
CDR3: CASSEKLAVSTDTQYF; DNA: TGTGCCAGCAGTGAAAAGTTGGCGGTCAGCACAGATACGCAGTATTTT; size: once; D: NA; V: TRBV6-1; J: TRBJ2-3
CDR3: CASSKSPRGNSYEQYF; DNA: TGTGCCAGCAGCAAATCCCCCAGGGGAAATTCTTACGAGCAGTACTTC; size: few; D: NA; V: TRBV11-2; J: TRBJ2-7
CDR3: CASSEFTGQGYEQYF; DNA: TGTGCCAGCAGCGAATTCACCGGCCAGGGCTACGAGCAGTACTTC; size: NA; D: NA; V: TRBV14; J: TRBJ2-7
CDR3: CASSRQGNTEAFF; DNA: TGTGCCAGCAGCCGACAGGGCAACACTGAAGCTTTCTTT; size: NA; D: TRBD1; V: TRBV5-4; J: TRBJ1-1
CDR3: CASSLIPIGIAGDTQYF; DNA: TGTGCCAGCAGTTTAATTCCGATTGGGATAGCGGGAGATACGCAGTATTTT; size: NA; D: TRBD2; V: TRBV27; J: TRBJ2-3
CDR3: CASRTGTSQPQHF; DNA: TGCGCCAGCAGGACAGGAACTAGTCAGCCCCAGCATTTT; size: once; D: NA; V: TRBV10-2; J: TRBJ1-5
CDR3: CASSPGSGNEKLFF; DNA: TGTGCCAGCTCACCAGGGTCAGGGAATGAAAAACTGTTTTTT; size: NA; D: NA; V: TRBV18; J: TRBJ1-4
CDR3: CASRNRVSPYEQYF; DNA: TGTGCCAGCAGAAACAGGGTTTCCCCCTACGAGCAGTACTTC; size: NA; D: NA; V: TRBV6-5; J: TRBJ2-7
CDR3: CAISGVEGRVDNEQFF; DNA: TGTGCCATCAGTGGAGTGGAAGGTAGGGTCGACAATGAGCAGTTCTTC; size: NA; D: NA; V: TRBV10-3; J: TRBJ2-1
CDR3: CASSIVSGKYEQYF; DNA: TGTGCCAGTAGTATTGTTAGCGGGAAGTACGAGCAGTACTTC; size: NA; D: TRBD2; V: TRBV19; J: TRBJ2-7
CDR3: CASSDRGFTYTQYF; DNA: TGTGCCAGCAGCGACCGGGGTTTCACATATACGCAGTATTTT; size: few; D: NA; V: TRBV6-5; J: TRBJ2-3
CDR3: CASTPGGEQYF; DNA: TGTGCCAGCACCCCGGGGGGCGAGCAGTACTTC; size: NA; D: TRBD2; V: TRBV6-1; J: TRBJ2-7
CDR3: CSVSCISIQSRANVLTF; DNA: TGCAGCGTTTCCTGCATAAGCATACAAAGTCGGGCCAACGTCCTGACTTTC; size: NA; D: NA; V: TRBV29-1; J: TRBJ2-6
CDR3: CASSYSGDYEQYF; DNA: TGTGCCAGCAGTTACTCAGGGGATTACGAGCAGTACTTC; size: NA; D: NA; V: TRBV6-6; J: TRBJ2-7
CDR3: CAWSVRDTTVQYF; DNA: TGTGCCTGGAGTGTACGTGACACAACCGTCCAGTACTTC; size: NA; D: NA; V: TRBV30; J: TRBJ2-5
CDR3: CASSLYLASGYNEQFF; DNA: TGTGCCAGCAGCTTGTATTTGGCTAGCGGCTACAATGAGCAGTTCTTC; size: NA; D: TRBD2; V: TRBV5-6; J: TRBJ2-1
CDR3: CASSETSGRDTQYF; DNA: TGTGCCAGCAGTGAGACTAGCGGAAGAGATACGCAGTATTTT; size: once; D: TRBD2; V: TRBV6-1; J: TRBJ2-3
CDR3: CASSLRRGESDEQFF; DNA: TGTGCCAGCAGCTTACGCCGGGGAGAATCGGATGAGCAGTTCTTC; size: NA; D: NA; V: TRBV7-3; J: TRBJ2-1
CDR3: CASRTGAGDQPQHF; DNA: TGTGCCAGCAGGACCGGGGCTGGAGATCAGCCCCAGCATTTT; size: medium-sized; D: NA; V: TRBV6-1; J: TRBJ1-5
CDR3: CASGLGGLAADTQYF; DNA: TGTGCTAGTGGTTTGGGGGGACTAGCAGCAGATACGCAGTATTTT; size: NA; D: TRBD2; V: TRBV12-5; J: TRBJ2-3
CDR3: CASSFSGGSEAFF; DNA: TGTGCCAGCAGTTTCTCGGGGGGATCTGAAGCTTTCTTT; size: NA; D: NA; V: TRBV27; J: TRBJ1-1
CDR3: CASSGRAGETQYF; DNA: TGCGCCAGCAGTGGGCGAGCGGGCGAGACCCAGTACTTC; size: few; D: NA; V: TRBV5-1; J: TRBJ2-5
CDR3: CASSAPGRSSYEQYF; DNA: TGTGCCAGCAGCGCCCCGGGACGCAGCTCCTACGAGCAGTACTTC; size: NA; D: NA; V: TRBV7-2; J: TRBJ2-7
CDR3: CASSDLGYEQYF; DNA: TGTGCCAGCAGTGATTTGGGTTACGAGCAGTACTTC; size: NA; D: NA; V: TRBV6-1; J: TRBJ2-7
CDR3: CASGDHGGTEAFF; DNA: TGTGCCAGCGGCGACCATGGAGGCACTGAAGCTTTCTTT; size: NA; D: NA; V: TRBV2; J: TRBJ1-1
CDR3: CASSQGLAGGSNEQFF; DNA: TGTGCCAGCAGTCAAGGACTAGCGGGAGGGTCGAATGAGCAGTTCTTC; size: NA; D: TRBD2; V: TRBV28; J: TRBJ2-1
CDR3: CASSVVGHPTGELFF; DNA: TGTGCCAGCAGCGTAGTGGGACACCCCACCGGGGAGCTGTTTTTT; size: NA; D: NA; V: TRBV9; J: TRBJ2-2
CDR3: CASSLGSLYGYTF; DNA: TGCGCCAGCAGCTTGGGCTCCCTCTATGGCTACACCTTC; size: once; D: NA; V: TRBV5-1; J: TRBJ1-2
CDR3: CASSQGRGGMETQYF; DNA: TGCGCCAGCAGCCAGGGACGGGGAGGTATGGAGACCCAGTACTTC; size: NA; D: NA; V: TRBV5-1; J: TRBJ2-5
CDR3: CASSLNTDTQYF; DNA: TGTGCCAGCAGCCTAAACACAGATACGCAGTATTTT; size: NA; D: NA; V: TRBV11-3; J: TRBJ2-3